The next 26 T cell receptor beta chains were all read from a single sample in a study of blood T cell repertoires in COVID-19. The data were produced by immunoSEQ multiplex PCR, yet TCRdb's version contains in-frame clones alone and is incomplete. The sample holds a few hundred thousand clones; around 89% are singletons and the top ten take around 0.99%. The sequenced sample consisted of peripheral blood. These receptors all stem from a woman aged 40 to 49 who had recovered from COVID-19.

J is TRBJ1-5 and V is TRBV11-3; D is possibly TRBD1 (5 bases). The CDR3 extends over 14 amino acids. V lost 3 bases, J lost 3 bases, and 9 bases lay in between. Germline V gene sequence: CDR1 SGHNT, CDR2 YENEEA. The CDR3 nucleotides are TGTGCCAGCAGCTTGTCAGGGCACAATCAGCCCCAGCATTTT. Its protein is CASSLSGHNQPQHF.

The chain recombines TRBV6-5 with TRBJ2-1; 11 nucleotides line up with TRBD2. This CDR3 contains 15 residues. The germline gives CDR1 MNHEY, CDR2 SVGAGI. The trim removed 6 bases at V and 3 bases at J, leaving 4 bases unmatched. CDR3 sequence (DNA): TGTGCCAGCAGAAATCTAGCGGGAGGCTACAATGAGCAGTTCTTC. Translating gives CASRNLAGGYNEQFF.

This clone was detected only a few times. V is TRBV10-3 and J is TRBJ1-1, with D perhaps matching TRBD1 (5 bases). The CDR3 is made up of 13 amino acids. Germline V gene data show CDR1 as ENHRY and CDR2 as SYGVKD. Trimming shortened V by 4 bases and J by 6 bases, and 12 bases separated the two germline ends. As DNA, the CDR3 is TGTGCCATCAGTGCGGCTGGGGGGGCTGAAGCTTTCTTT. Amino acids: CAISAAGGAEAFF.

The CDR3 loop reads CASRPPGTSGTDTQYF. CDR3 nucleotide sequence: TGTGCCAGCAGGCCTCCCGGGACTAGCGGCACAGATACGCAGTATTTT. The genes are TRBV5-4 and TRBJ2-3, with 10 bases that match TRBD2. Germline V gene sequence: CDR1 SGHNT, CDR2 YYREEE (reference sequence). V was pared by 5 bases and J by 1 base, with 7 bases of the junction left unmatched. The CDR3 sequence is 16 residues long.

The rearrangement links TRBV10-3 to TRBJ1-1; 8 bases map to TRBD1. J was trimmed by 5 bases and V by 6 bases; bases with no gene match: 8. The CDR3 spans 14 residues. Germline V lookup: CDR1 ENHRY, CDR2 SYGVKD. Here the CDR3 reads CAIRDTGGYTEAFF. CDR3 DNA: TGTGCCATCAGGGATACAGGGGGTTATACTGAAGCTTTCTTT.

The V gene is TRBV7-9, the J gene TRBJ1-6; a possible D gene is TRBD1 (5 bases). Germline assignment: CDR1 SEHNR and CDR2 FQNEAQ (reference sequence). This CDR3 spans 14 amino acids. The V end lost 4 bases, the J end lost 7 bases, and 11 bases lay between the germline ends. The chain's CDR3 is CASSSGGWNSPLHF. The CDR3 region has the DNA TGTGCCAGCAGCTCCGGGGGATGGAATTCACCCCTCCACTTT.

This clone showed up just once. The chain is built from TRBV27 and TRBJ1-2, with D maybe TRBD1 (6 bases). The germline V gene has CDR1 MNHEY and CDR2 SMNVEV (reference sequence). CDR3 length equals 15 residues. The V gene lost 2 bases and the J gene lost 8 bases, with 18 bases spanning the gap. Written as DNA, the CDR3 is TGTGCCAGCAGTTTAGCCCCCGCGGCAGGGGAAGGCTACACCTTC. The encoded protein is CASSLAPAAGEGYTF.

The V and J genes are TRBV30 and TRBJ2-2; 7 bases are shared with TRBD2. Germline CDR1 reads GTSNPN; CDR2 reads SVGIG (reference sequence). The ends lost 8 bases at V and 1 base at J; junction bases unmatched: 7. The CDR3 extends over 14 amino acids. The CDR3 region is CAQTSPGNTGELFF. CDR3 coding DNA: TGTGCCCAGACTAGCCCGGGGAACACCGGGGAGCTGTTTTTT.

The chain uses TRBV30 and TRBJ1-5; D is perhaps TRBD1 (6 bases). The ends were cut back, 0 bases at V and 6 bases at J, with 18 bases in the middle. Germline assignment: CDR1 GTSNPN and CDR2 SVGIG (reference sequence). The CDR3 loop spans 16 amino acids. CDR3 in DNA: TGTGCCTGGAGTGTAGGTGTGGGGGGGCGGTCTCAGCCCCAGCATTTT. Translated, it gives CAWSVGVGGRSQPQHF.

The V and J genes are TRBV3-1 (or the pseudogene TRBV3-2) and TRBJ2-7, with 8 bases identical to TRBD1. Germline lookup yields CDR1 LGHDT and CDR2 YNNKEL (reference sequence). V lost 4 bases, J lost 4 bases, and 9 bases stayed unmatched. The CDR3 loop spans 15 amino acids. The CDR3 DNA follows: TGTGCCAGCAGCCCACTGGGACAGGTGAAGTACGAGCAGTACTTC. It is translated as CASSPLGQVKYEQYF.

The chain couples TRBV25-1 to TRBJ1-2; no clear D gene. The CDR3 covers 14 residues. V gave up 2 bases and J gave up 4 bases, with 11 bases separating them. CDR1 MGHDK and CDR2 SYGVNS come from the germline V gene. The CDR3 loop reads CASSEAGSPYGYTF. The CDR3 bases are TGTGCCAGCAGTGAAGCCGGGTCCCCCTATGGCTACACCTTC.

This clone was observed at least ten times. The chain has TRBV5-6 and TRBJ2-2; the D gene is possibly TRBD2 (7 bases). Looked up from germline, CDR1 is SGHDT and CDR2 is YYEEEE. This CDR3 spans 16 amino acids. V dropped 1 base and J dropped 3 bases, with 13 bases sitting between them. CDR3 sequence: CASSLSGGRDTGELFF. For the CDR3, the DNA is TGTGCCAGCAGCTTGTCGGGGGGCCGGGACACCGGGGAGCTGTTTTTT. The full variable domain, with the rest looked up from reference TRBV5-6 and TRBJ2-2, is DAGVTQSPTHLIKTRGQQVTLRCSPKSGHDTVSWYQQALGQGPQFIFQYYEEEERQRGNFPDRFSGHQFPNYSSELNVNALLLGDSALYLCASSLSGGRDTGELFFGEGSRLTVL.

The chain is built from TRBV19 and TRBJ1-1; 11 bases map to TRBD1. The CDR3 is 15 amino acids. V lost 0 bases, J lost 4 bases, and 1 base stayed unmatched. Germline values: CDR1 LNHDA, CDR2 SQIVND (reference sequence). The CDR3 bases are TGTGCCAGTAGTATAGAGGGACAGGGGGGCACTGAAGCTTTCTTT. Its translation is CASSIEGQGGTEAFF.

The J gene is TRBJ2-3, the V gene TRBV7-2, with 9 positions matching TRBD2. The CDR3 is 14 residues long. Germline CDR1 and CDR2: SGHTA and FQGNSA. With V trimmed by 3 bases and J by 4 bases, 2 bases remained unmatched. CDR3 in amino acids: CASSLGGGADTQYF. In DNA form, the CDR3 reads TGTGCCAGCAGCTTGGGCGGGGGGGCAGATACGCAGTATTTT.

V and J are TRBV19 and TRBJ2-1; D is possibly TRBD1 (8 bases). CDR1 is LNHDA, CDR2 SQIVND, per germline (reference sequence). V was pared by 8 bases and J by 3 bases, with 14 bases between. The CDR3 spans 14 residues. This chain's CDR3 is CASGGGTGYNEQFF. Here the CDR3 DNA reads TGTGCCAGTGGGGGGGGGACAGGCTACAATGAGCAGTTCTTC.

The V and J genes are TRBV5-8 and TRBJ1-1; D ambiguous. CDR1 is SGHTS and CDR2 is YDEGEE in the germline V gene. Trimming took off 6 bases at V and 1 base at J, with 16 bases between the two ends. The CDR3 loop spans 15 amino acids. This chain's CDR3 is CASTFQTPWNTEAFF. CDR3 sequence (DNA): TGTGCCAGCACCTTCCAGACACCTTGGAACACTGAAGCTTTCTTT.

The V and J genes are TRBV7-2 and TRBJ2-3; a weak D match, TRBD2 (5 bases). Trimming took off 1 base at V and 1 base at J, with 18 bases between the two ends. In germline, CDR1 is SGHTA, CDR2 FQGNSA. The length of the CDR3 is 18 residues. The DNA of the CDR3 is TGTGCCAGCAGCTTAGATGGTCCATCCATGGGAGGCACAGATACGCAGTATTTT. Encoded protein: CASSLDGPSMGGTDTQYF.

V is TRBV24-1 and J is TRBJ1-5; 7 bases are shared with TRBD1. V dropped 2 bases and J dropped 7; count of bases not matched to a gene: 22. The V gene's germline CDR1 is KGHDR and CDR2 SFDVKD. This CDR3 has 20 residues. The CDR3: CATSDSKGQARAPTRQPQHF. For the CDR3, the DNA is TGTGCCACCAGTGATTCGAAAGGACAGGCTCGGGCCCCGACGAGACAGCCCCAGCATTTT.

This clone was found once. This CDR3 reads CASSLDARLAAQETQYF. The CDR3 nucleotides are TGTGCCAGCAGCTTAGATGCGAGGCTAGCGGCACAAGAGACCCAGTACTTC. V is TRBV11-2 and J is TRBJ2-5, with 7 bases aligning to TRBD2. This CDR3 has 17 amino acids. Trimming took 0 bases from V and 2 from J; bases not matched to a gene: 9. CDR1 is SGHAT and CDR2 is FQNNGV in the germline V gene.

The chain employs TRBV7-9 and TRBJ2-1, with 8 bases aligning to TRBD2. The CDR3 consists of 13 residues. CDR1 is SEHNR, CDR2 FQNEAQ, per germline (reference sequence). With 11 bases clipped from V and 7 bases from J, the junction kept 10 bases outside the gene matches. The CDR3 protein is CAGRASGRNEQFF. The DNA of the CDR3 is TGTGCCGGACGGGCTAGCGGGCGGAATGAGCAGTTCTTC.

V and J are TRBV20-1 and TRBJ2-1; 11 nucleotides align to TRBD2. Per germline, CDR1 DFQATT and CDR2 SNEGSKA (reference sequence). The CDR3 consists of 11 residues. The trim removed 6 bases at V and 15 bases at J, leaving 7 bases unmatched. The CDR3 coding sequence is TGCAGTGCCCCCACTAGCGGGAGCGCGTTCTTC. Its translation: CSAPTSGSAFF.

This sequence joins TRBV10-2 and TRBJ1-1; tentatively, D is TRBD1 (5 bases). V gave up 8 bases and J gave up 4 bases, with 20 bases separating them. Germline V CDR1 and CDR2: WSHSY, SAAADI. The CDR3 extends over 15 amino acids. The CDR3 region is CASQSSGVGGTEAFF. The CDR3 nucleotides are TGCGCCAGCCAGTCGTCGGGGGTTGGGGGCACTGAAGCTTTCTTT.

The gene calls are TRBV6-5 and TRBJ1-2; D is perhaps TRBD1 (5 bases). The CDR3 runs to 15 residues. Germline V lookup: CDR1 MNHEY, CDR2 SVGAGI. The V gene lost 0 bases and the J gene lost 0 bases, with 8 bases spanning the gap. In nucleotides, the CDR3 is TGTGCCAGCAGTTACTCGGGGGGACCTAACTATGGCTACACCTTC. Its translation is CASSYSGGPNYGYTF.

CDR3 loop: CASRFLKSHPLTSGGRTDTQYF. The CDR3, as DNA: TGTGCAAGTCGCTTTCTCAAAAGTCACCCGTTGACTAGCGGGGGGCGGACAGATACGCAGTATTTT. The rearrangement links TRBV12-2 to TRBJ2-3; no DNA check was done on the table's D call, TRBD2. TRBV12-2 counts as a pseudogene. CDR3 length equals 22 residues.

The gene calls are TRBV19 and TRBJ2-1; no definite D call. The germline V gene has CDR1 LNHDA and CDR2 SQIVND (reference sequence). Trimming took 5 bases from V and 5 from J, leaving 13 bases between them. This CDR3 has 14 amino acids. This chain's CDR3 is CASSPPTPNNEQFF. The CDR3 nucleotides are TGTGCCAGTAGTCCCCCGACTCCGAACAATGAGCAGTTCTTC.

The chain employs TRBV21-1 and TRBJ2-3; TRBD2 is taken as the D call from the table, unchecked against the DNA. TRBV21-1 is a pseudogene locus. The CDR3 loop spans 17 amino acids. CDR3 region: CASSKSRDSTSTDTQYF. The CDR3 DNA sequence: TGTGCCAGCAGCAAATCCCGGGACTCCACTAGCACAGATACGCAGTATTTT.